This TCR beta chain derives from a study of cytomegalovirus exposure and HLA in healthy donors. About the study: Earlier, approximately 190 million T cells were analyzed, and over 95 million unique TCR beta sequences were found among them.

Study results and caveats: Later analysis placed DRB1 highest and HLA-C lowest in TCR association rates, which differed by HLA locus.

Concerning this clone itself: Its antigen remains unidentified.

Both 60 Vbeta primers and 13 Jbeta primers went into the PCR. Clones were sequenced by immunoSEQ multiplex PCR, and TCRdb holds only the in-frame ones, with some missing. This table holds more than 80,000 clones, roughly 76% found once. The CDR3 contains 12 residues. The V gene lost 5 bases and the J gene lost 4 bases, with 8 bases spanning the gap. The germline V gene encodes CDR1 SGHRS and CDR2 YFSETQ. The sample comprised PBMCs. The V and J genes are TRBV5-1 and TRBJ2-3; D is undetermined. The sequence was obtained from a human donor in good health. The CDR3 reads CASRTGADTQYF. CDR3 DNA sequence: TGCGCCAGCAGAACCGGAGCAGATACGCAGTATTTT.